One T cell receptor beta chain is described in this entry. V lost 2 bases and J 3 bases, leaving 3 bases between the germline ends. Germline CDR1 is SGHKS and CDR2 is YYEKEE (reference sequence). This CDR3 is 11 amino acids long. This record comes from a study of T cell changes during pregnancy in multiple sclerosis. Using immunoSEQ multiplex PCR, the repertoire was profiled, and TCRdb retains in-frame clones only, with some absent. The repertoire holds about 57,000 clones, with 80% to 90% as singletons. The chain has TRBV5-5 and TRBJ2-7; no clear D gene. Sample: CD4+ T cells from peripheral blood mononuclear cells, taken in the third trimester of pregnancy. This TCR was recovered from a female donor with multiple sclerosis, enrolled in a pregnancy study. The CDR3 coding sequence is TGTGCCAGCAGCTTCAACTACGAGCAGTACTTC. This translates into CASSFNYEQYF.